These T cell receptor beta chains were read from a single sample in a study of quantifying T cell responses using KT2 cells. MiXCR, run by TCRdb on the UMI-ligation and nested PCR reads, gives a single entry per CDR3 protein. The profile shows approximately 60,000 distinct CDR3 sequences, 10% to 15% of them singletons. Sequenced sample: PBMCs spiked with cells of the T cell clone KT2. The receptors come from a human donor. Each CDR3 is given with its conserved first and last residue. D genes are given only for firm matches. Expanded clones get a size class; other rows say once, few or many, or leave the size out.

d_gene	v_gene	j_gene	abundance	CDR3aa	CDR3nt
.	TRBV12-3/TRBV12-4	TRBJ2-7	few	CASSRDPFYEQYF	TGTGCCAGCTCCCGGGACCCTTTCTACGAGCAGTACTTC
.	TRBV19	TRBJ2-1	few	CASSIDLDSYNEQFF	TGTGCCAGTAGTATAGACCTGGACTCCTACAATGAGCAGTTCTTC
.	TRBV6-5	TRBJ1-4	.	CASSQPGSNEKLFF	TGTGCCAGCAGTCAGCCAGGGTCTAATGAAAAACTGTTTTTT
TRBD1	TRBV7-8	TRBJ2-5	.	CASTSGGLAIQETQYF	TGTGCCAGCACTTCAGGGGGTCTAGCAATACAAGAGACCCAGTACTTC
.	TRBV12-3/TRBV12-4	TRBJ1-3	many	CASSLTGINDGNTIYF	TGTGCCAGCAGTTTAACGGGGATAAACGATGGAAACACCATATATTTT
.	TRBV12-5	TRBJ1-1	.	CASGSDKNTEAFF	TGTGCTAGTGGCTCGGACAAGAACACTGAAGCTTTCTTT
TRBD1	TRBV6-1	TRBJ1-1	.	CASSEAWGQGGGKAFF	TGTGCCAGCAGTGAAGCGTGGGGACAGGGGGGAGGAAAAGCTTTCTTT
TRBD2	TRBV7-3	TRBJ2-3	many	CASSKLAGADTQYF	TGTGCCAGCAGCAAACTAGCGGGGGCAGATACGCAGTATTTT
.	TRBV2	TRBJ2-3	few	CASNGVGTDTQYF	TGTGCCAGCAACGGGGTGGGAACAGATACGCAGTATTTT
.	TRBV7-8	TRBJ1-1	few	CASSLSRLAEAFF	TGTGCCAGCAGCTTATCCAGGTTGGCTGAAGCTTTCTTT
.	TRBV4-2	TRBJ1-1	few	CASSPDSLNTEAFF	TGTGCCAGCAGCCCGGACAGTCTGAACACTGAAGCTTTCTTT
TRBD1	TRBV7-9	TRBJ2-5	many	CASSLKRTGPFSAFSQYF	TGTGCCAGCAGCTTGAAACGGACAGGGCCTTTTTCAGCTTTTTCCCAGTACTTC
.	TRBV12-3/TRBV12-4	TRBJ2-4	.	CASRPSEGSRNIQYF	TGTGCCAGCAGACCCTCGGAGGGTAGTAGAAACATTCAGTACTTC
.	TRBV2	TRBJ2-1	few	CASSPPEGFNEQFF	TGTGCCAGCAGTCCACCTGAAGGTTTCAATGAGCAGTTCTTC
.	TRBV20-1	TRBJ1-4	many	CSARVGGENEKLFF	TGCAGTGCTAGAGTCGGAGGGGAAAATGAAAAACTGTTTTTT
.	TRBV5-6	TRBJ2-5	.	CAGSYQETQYF	TGTGCCGGCAGCTACCAAGAGACCCAGTACTTC
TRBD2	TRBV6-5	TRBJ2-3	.	CASSYLPASGGGDTQYF	TGTGCCAGCAGTTACCTCCCCGCTAGCGGGGGGGGAGATACGCAGTATTTT
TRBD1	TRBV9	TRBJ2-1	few	CASSVDRVYNEQFF	TGTGCCAGCAGCGTCGACAGGGTTTACAATGAGCAGTTCTTC
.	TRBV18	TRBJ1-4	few	CASSVDRGVWEKLFF	TGTGCCAGCTCAGTGGACCGCGGAGTCTGGGAAAAACTGTTTTTT
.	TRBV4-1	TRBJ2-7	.	CASSQDSLSEQYF	TGCGCCAGCAGCCAAGATAGCTTAAGCGAGCAGTACTTC
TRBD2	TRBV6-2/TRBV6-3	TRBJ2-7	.	CASSQTGTTSSYEQYF	TGTGCCAGCAGCCAGACCGGGACTACGAGCTCCTACGAGCAGTACTTC
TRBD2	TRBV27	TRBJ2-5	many	CASSLSSGVVTQYF	TGTGCCAGCAGTTTATCAAGCGGGGTAGTGACCCAGTACTTC
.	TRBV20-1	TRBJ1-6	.	CSASISSYNSPLHF	TGCAGTGCTAGTATCAGCTCCTATAATTCACCCCTCCACTTT
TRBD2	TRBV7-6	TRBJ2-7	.	CASSPLLAGGIYEQYF	TGTGCCAGCAGCCCCCTACTAGCGGGGGGGATCTACGAGCAGTACTTC
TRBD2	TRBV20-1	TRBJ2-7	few	CSARLAGALYEQYF	TGCAGTGCTAGATTAGCGGGAGCTCTCTACGAGCAGTACTTC
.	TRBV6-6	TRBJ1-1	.	CASHGGQVTEAFF	TGTGCCAGCCATGGGGGGCAGGTAACTGAAGCTTTCTTT
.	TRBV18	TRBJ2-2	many	CASSQGARPNTGELFF	TGTGCCAGCTCACAGGGTGCCCGCCCGAACACCGGGGAGCTGTTTTTT
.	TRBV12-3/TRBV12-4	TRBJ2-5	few	CASSRSRTRETQYF	TGTGCCAGCAGCCGATCAAGGACACGAGAGACCCAGTACTTC
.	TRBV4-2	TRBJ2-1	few	CASSQDVSLDEQFF	TGTGCCAGCAGCCAAGATGTTTCTTTGGATGAGCAGTTCTTC
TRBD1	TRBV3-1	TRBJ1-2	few	CASSQYVGTGTFGYGYTF	TGTGCCAGCAGCCAATATGTCGGGACAGGGACCTTCGGCTATGGCTACACCTTC
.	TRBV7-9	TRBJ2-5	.	CASSGETANQETQYF	TGTGCCAGCAGCGGAGAAACCGCCAACCAAGAGACCCAGTACTTC
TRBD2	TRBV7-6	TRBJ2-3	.	CASSLGSSGRITDTQYF	TGTGCCAGCAGCTTAGGTTCTAGCGGGAGGATCACAGATACGCAGTATTTT
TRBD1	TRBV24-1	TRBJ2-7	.	CATSDPGQGYEQYF	TGTGCCACCAGTGACCCGGGACAGGGGTACGAGCAGTACTTC
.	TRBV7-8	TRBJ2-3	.	CASNHGRILTGEVTDTQYF	TGTGCCAGCAATCACGGACGAATTTTAACAGGGGAGGTCACAGATACGCAGTATTTT
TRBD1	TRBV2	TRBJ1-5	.	CASAGTGLLSQHF	TGTGCCAGTGCCGGGACAGGTTTACTAAGCCAGCATTTT
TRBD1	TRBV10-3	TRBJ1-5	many	CAISESADRDLQPQHF	TGTGCCATCAGTGAGTCGGCGGACAGGGATCTTCAGCCCCAGCATTTT
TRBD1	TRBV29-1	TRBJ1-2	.	CSVVGQGYGYTF	TGCAGCGTTGTGGGACAGGGCTATGGCTACACCTTC
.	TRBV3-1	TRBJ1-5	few	CASSQGYQPQHF	TGTGCCAGCAGCCAAGGTTATCAGCCCCAGCATTTT
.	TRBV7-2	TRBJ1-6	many	CASANPGENSPLHF	TGTGCCAGCGCTAATCCAGGGGAGAATTCACCCCTCCACTTT
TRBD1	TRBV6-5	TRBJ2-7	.	CASGRGHYEQYF	TGTGCCAGCGGCAGGGGGCACTACGAGCAGTACTTC
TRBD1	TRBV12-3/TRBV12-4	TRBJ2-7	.	CASAIRDRGSYEQYF	TGTGCCAGCGCCATAAGGGACAGGGGGTCCTACGAGCAGTACTTC
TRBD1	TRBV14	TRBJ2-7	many	CASSLRPGRGPYEQYF	TGTGCCAGCAGCCTCCGCCCGGGCAGGGGGCCATACGAGCAGTACTTC
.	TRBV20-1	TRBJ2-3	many	CSADPQAAADTQYF	TGCAGTGCTGATCCACAAGCCGCTGCAGATACGCAGTATTTT
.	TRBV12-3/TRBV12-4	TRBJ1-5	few	CASSLRTANQPQHF	TGTGCCAGCAGTTTGAGGACAGCTAATCAGCCCCAGCATTTT
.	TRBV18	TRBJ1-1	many	CASSRWGADAMNTEAFF	TGTGCCAGCTCACGATGGGGGGCTGACGCGATGAACACTGAAGCTTTCTTT
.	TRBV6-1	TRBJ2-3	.	CASSEGSSSTDTQYF	TGTGCCAGCAGTGAAGGCTCATCTAGCACAGATACGCAGTATTTT
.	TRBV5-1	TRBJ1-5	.	CASSRDTNQPQHF	TGCGCCAGCAGCCGGGACACCAATCAGCCCCAGCATTTT
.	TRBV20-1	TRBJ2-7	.	CSARDTFSYEQYF	TGCAGTGCTAGAGATACATTCTCCTACGAGCAGTACTTC
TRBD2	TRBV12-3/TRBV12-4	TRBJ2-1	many	CASTKLFTSGVSYNEQFF	TGTGCCAGCACCAAACTATTCACTAGCGGGGTCTCCTACAATGAGCAGTTCTTC
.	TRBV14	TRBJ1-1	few	CASRLWGNTEAFF	TGTGCCAGCAGGCTGTGGGGGAACACTGAAGCTTTCTTT
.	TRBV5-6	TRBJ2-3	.	CASSIAGDGIDTQYF	TGTGCCAGCAGCATAGCAGGGGATGGAATAGATACGCAGTATTTT
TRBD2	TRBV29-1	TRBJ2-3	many	CSGFSGRAIDTQYF	TGCAGCGGGTTTAGCGGGAGGGCCATAGATACGCAGTATTTT
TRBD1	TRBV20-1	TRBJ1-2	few	CSARDRTGLDYGYTF	TGCAGTGCTAGAGACCGGACAGGGTTGGACTATGGCTACACCTTC